Shown below are 5 T cell receptor beta chains from a single sample sequenced in a study of PD-1 blockade in classical Hodgkin lymphoma. With no exception, relapse followed autologous stem cell transplantation in all patients, and brentuximab vedotin exposure varied. The table came from immunoSEQ multiplex PCR; TCRdb's copy has only in-frame clones and leaves some out. The table has about 100,000 clones, 65% to 85% seen once. The specimen was peripheral blood mononuclear cells (PBMCs), collected at baseline. The receptors come from a human donor with classical Hodgkin lymphoma.

The chain joins TRBV18 to TRBJ2-7, with D hard to call. This CDR3 is 13 amino acids long. Germline CDR1 and CDR2: KGHSH and LQKENI. V was shortened by 4 bases and J by 6 bases, with 13 bases between the two germline ends. The DNA for the CDR3 is TGTGCCAGCTCACTGGACCTCATAGGCGAGCAGTACTTC. Its protein product is CASSLDLIGEQYF.

This clone was counted once. The chain carries TRBV10-3 and TRBJ2-2; 9 bases map to TRBD1. V shed 5 bases and J 6 bases; nucleotides not matched to a gene: 1. The germline CDR1 and CDR2 sequences are ENHRY and SYGVKD. The length of the CDR3 is 13 residues. DNA for the CDR3: TGTGCCATCAGTAGACAGGGGGCCGGGGAGCTGTTTTTT. This gives the protein CAISRQGAGELFF.

This clone showed up just a few times. The CDR3: CASQALRNQPQHF. CDR3 in DNA: TGTGCCAGTCAGGCACTTCGCAATCAGCCCCAGCATTTT. J is TRBJ1-5 and V is TRBV19; D gene ambiguous. Per the germline V gene, CDR1 is LNHDA and CDR2 is SQIVND (reference sequence). The CDR3 has 13 amino acids. Trimming pared 8 bases from V and 2 bases from J, leaving 10 bases between.

J is TRBJ2-2 and V is TRBV6-6; TRBD1 is a possible D gene (5 bases). The CDR3 runs 16 residues. Trimming removed 2 bases from V and 7 bases from J, with 17 bases in between. Germline-derived CDR1 and CDR2 are MNHNY and SVGAGI (reference sequence). CDR3 protein: CASSYGAERGGGELFF. DNA of the CDR3: TGTGCCAGCAGTTACGGGGCGGAACGTGGCGGCGGGGAGCTGTTTTTT.

In DNA, the CDR3 is TGCAGCGCTGGGACAGCTCAAGTCTATGGCTACACCTTC. Translating gives CSAGTAQVYGYTF. This sequence joins TRBV29-1 and TRBJ1-2; the match to TRBD1 covers 7 bases. From germline, CDR1 is SQVTM and CDR2 ANQGSEA. The CDR3 consists of 13 residues. V shed 7 bases, J shed 4 bases, and the junction held 9 bases outside the gene matches.